The rows below give T cell receptor beta chains drawn from one sample of a study of T cell responses to AZD1222 COVID-19 vaccine. Method: immunoSEQ multiplex PCR; TCRdb's copy keeps in-frame clones and lacks some. The sample records some 170,000 clones, over 85% being singletons. Sequencing used peripheral blood, obtained 28 days after the second dose of the MenACWY control vaccine. Every receptor here comes from an adult who received the MenACWY meningococcal vaccine as a control. The CDR3 runs from the conserved cysteine through the conserved F or W. The order of the fields is V gene, D gene, CDR3 protein. The D gene is left open where the match is weak.

V gene: TRBV10-3
D gene: TRBD1
CDR3 protein: CAIQVDRAGNTIYF

V gene: TRBV10-3
D gene: TRBD1
CDR3 protein: CAISITGGNQPQHF

V gene: TRBV18
D gene: NA
CDR3 protein: CASSPIGEPYEQYF

V gene: TRBV5-1
D gene: NA
CDR3 protein: CASSLDSRTLVREKLFF

V gene: TRBV6-5
D gene: NA
CDR3 protein: CASSYGGQNTEAFF

V gene: TRBV28
D gene: TRBD1
CDR3 protein: CASTIDRGANQPQHF

V gene: TRBV14
D gene: TRBD1
CDR3 protein: CASSQDRGQTQYF

V gene: TRBV7-9
D gene: NA
CDR3 protein: CASRFGDTEAFF

V gene: TRBV6-5
D gene: TRBD1
CDR3 protein: CASINRQGAHKKYF

V gene: TRBV7-3
D gene: TRBD1
CDR3 protein: CASSHDREVVTNEKLFF

V gene: TRBV7-2
D gene: NA
CDR3 protein: CASSLISTGRTGELFF

V gene: TRBV5-1
D gene: NA
CDR3 protein: CASSLAVSYNEQFF

V gene: TRBV7-9
D gene: TRBD2
CDR3 protein: CASSHGGGPDEQFF

V gene: TRBV28
D gene: NA
CDR3 protein: CASSLGSATNEKLFF

V gene: TRBV5-5
D gene: NA
CDR3 protein: CASSLKSGEYEQYF

V gene: TRBV28
D gene: NA
CDR3 protein: CASTLGGFNSPLHF

V gene: TRBV19
D gene: TRBD1
CDR3 protein: CASSLTGGNIQYF

V gene: TRBV4-3
D gene: NA
CDR3 protein: CASSQDGGALNYGYTF

V gene: TRBV11-2
D gene: NA
CDR3 protein: CASRLGGDYEQFF

V gene: TRBV6-6
D gene: TRBD2
CDR3 protein: CASSRGGTDTQYF

V gene: TRBV12-3/TRBV12-4
D gene: NA
CDR3 protein: CASSLGWGQPQHF

V gene: TRBV5-5
D gene: TRBD1
CDR3 protein: CASSRDSGTGELFF

V gene: TRBV9
D gene: NA
CDR3 protein: CASSAFFGVSGNTIYF

V gene: TRBV30
D gene: TRBD2
CDR3 protein: CAWSVRASGQETQYF

V gene: TRBV6-2/TRBV6-3
D gene: TRBD2
CDR3 protein: CASSWEGSTDTQYF

V gene: TRBV30
D gene: NA
CDR3 protein: CAWSWGTGNQPQHF

V gene: TRBV4-2
D gene: NA
CDR3 protein: CASSQVTFTNTEAFF

V gene: TRBV29-1
D gene: TRBD1
CDR3 protein: CSVGTGGGYGYTF

V gene: TRBV2
D gene: NA
CDR3 protein: CASWQTSSYEQYF

V gene: TRBV14
D gene: NA
CDR3 protein: CASSLQGNTEAFF

V gene: TRBV6-5
D gene: NA
CDR3 protein: CASSTTDGGYAEAFF

V gene: TRBV28
D gene: NA
CDR3 protein: CASRGAGRGNTEAFF

V gene: TRBV6-7
D gene: NA
CDR3 protein: CASSYPGVGYGYTF

V gene: TRBV11-2
D gene: NA
CDR3 protein: CASSLGRNNSPLHF

V gene: TRBV18
D gene: NA
CDR3 protein: CASSPRALGRSPLHF

V gene: TRBV19
D gene: NA
CDR3 protein: CASRGAGNYGYTF

V gene: TRBV14
D gene: NA
CDR3 protein: CASSLKPSAGDYEQYF

V gene: TRBV6-6
D gene: TRBD1
CDR3 protein: CASSRIRGRSGNTIYF

V gene: TRBV6-1
D gene: NA
CDR3 protein: CASSEDQTGDYGYTF

V gene: TRBV10-2
D gene: NA
CDR3 protein: CASSEEVTNDGYGYTF

V gene: TRBV10-1
D gene: NA
CDR3 protein: CASSATRNTEAFF